This T cell receptor beta chain was sequenced for a study of T-cell reconstitution after alpha-beta-depleted transplantation in children. A TCRbeta library incorporating unique molecular identifiers was prepared. TCRdb called the PCR reads again in MiXCR, with one record for every CDR3 protein. Of around 210,000 distinct CDR3 sequences listed, approximately 6.3% are singletons. This clonotype turned up a few times. Its antigen is as yet unknown. Deletions cut 3 bases from V and 0 bases from J, with 15 bases between. Germline values: CDR1 MDHEN, CDR2 SYDVKM. This CDR3 region has 17 residues. Study-level results: The high TCRbeta diversity at day 60 in some patients came from surviving recipient T cells and thymic progenitors. Most T-cell counts and diversity one year after the transplant came from T cells that were newly produced.

The chain is built from TRBV28 and TRBJ1-5, with a weak D call TRBD1 (5 bases). The material sequenced was PBMCs, taken before TCRalphabeta/CD19-depleted stem cell transplant. This receptor was taken from a boy aged 2-15 years with acute lymphoblastic leukemia, due to receive a stem cell transplant. CDR3 amino acids: CASSFIDGHFSNQPQHF. CDR3 coding DNA: TGTGCCAGCAGTTTTATCGACGGACACTTTAGCAATCAGCCCCAGCATTTT.